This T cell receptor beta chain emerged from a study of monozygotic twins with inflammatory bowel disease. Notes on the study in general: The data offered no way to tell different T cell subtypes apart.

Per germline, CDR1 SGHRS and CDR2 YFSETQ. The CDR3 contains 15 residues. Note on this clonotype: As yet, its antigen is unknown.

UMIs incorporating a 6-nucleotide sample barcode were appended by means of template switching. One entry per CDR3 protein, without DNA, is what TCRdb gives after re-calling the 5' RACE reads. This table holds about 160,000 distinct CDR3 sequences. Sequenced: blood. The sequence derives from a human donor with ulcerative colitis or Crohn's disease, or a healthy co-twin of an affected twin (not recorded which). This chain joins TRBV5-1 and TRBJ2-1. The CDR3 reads CASSAAGASYNEQFF. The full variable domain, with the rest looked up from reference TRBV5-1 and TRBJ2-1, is KAGVTQTPRYLIKTRGQQVTLSCSPISGHRSVSWYQQTPGQGLQFLFEYFSETQRNKGNFPGRFSGRQFSNSRSEMNVSTLELGDSALYLCASSAAGASYNEQFFGPGTRLTVL.